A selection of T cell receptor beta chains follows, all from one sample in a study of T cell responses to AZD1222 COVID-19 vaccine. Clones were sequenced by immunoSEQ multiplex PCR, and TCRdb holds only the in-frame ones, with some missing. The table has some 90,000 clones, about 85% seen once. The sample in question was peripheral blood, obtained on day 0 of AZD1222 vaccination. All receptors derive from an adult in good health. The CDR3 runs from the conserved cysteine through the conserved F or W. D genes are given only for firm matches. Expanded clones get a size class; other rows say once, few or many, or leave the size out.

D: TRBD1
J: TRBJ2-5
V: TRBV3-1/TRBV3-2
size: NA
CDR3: CASSQPPGQISETQYF
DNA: TGTGCCAGCAGCCAGCCCCCGGGACAGATTTCGGAGACCCAGTACTTC

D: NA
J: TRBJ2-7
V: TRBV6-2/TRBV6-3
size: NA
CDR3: CASSYQYEQYF
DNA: TGTGCCAGCAGTTACCAGTACGAGCAGTACTTC

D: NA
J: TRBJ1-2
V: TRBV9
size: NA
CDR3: CASSVVGQGDYGYTF
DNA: TGTGCCAGCAGCGTAGTTGGTCAGGGAGACTATGGCTACACCTTC

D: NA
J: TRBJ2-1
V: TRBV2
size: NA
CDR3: CASRSKNAGLSEQFF
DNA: TGTGCCAGCAGGAGTAAGAACGCGGGATTGAGTGAGCAGTTCTTC

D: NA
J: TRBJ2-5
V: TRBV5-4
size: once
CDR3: CASMEGREETQYF
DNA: TGTGCCAGCATGGAGGGCCGGGAGGAGACCCAGTACTTC

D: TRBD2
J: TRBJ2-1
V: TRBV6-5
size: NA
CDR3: CASSKTGLVEQFF
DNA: TGTGCCAGCAGTAAAACTGGACTAGTGGAGCAGTTCTTC

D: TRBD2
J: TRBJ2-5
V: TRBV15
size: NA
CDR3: CATSRLSSGGLQETQYF
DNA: TGTGCCACCAGCAGACTTTCTAGCGGGGGACTCCAAGAGACCCAGTACTTC

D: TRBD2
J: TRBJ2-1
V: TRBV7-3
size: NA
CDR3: CASSLTGGAGSSYNEQFF
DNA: TGTGCCAGCAGCTTAACCGGAGGAGCGGGGAGCTCCTACAATGAGCAGTTCTTC

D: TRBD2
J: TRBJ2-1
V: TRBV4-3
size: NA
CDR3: CASSPLAGENVMFF
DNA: TGCGCCAGCAGCCCCTTAGCGGGAGAGAACGTGATGTTCTTC

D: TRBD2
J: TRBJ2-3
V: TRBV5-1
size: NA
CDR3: CASSPRLAGVTDTQYF
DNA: TGCGCCAGCAGCCCCCGACTAGCGGGAGTAACAGATACGCAGTATTTT

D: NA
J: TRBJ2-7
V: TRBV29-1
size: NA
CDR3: CSVGSGPLEQYF
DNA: TGCAGCGTTGGGAGCGGGCCCCTCGAGCAGTACTTC

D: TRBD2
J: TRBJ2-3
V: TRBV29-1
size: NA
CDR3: CSIRGGTDTQYF
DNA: TGCAGCATACGGGGGGGAACAGATACGCAGTATTTT

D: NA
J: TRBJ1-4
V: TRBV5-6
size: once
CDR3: CASSLSTVNEKLFF
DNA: TGTGCCAGCAGCTTATCGACAGTCAATGAAAAACTGTTTTTT

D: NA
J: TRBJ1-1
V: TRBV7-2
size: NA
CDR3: CASSFQGLNTEAFF
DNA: TGTGCCAGCAGCTTTCAGGGGCTGAACACTGAAGCTTTCTTT

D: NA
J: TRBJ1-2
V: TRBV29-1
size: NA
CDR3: CSVEEGLGSYGYTF
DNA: TGCAGCGTTGAAGAGGGGCTGGGGAGCTATGGCTACACCTTC

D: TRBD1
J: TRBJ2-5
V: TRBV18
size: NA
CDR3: CASSPRQGLQETQYF
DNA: TGTGCCAGCTCACCACGACAGGGATTGCAAGAGACCCAGTACTTC

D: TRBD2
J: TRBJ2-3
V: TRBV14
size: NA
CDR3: CASSHRGSGGLGDTQYF
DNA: TGTGCCAGCAGCCATCGAGGTAGCGGGGGACTGGGGGATACGCAGTATTTT

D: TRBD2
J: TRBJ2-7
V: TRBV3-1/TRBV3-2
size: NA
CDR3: CASRKREGYEQYF
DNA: TGTGCCAGCAGGAAGCGGGAGGGGTACGAGCAGTACTTC

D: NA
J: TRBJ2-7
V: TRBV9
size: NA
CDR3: CASSTLYEQYF
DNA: TGTGCCAGCAGCACACTCTACGAGCAGTACTTC

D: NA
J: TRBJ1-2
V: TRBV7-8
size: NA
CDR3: CASSSGDYGYTF
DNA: TGTGCCAGCAGCTCAGGGGACTATGGCTACACCTTC

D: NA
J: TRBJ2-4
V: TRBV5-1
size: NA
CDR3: CASSPGTATRLAKNIQYF
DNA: TGCGCCAGCAGCCCTGGGACGGCTACCCGCCTAGCCAAAAACATTCAGTACTTC

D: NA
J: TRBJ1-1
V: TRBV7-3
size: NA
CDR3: CASSLQGSNTEAFF
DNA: TGTGCCAGCAGCTTACAGGGATCGAACACTGAAGCTTTCTTT

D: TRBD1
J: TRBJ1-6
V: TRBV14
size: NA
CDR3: CASSLQGQLNSPLHF
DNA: TGTGCCAGCAGCCTTCAGGGACAGCTTAATTCACCCCTCCACTTT

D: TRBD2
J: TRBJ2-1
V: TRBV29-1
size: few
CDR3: CSVGGGLFYEQFF
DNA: TGCAGCGTTGGCGGGGGACTTTTTTATGAGCAGTTCTTC

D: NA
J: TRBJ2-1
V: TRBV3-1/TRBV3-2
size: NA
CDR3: CASSQGSGTGAEQFF
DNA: TGTGCCAGCAGCCAAGGAAGTGGGACGGGCGCTGAGCAGTTCTTC